Listed below are T cell receptor beta chains from one sample, sequenced in a study of blood T cell repertoires in COVID-19. Libraries were prepared by immunoSEQ multiplex PCR; TCRdb keeps only in-frame clonotypes and omits some of them. In the table there are around 270,000 clones, about 88% of which are singletons. The sequenced sample was peripheral blood. All receptors derive from a man in his fifties or sixties who had recovered from COVID-19. The CDR3 runs from the conserved cysteine through the conserved F or W. A D gene is named only where the DNA matches it firmly. Clone size is stated in some rows and not others, as once, few, many or a class when expanded.

CDR3	DNA	D	V	size	J
CASSLGIRQGAGETQYF	TGCGCCAGCAGCTTAGGAATTAGACAGGGGGCAGGGGAGACCCAGTACTTC	TRBD1	TRBV5-1	NA	TRBJ2-5
CASSRGQELNSPLHF	TGTGCCAGCAGCCGAGGACAGGAACTAAATTCACCCCTCCACTTT	TRBD1	TRBV7-3	NA	TRBJ1-6
CARSLVLGPRTEAFF	TGTGCCAGAAGCCTCGTTTTGGGGCCCCGGACTGAAGCTTTCTTT	NA	TRBV5-3	NA	TRBJ1-1
CASSIPGLAGADTQYF	TGTGCCAGTAGTATACCGGGACTAGCGGGGGCGGATACGCAGTATTTT	TRBD2	TRBV19	NA	TRBJ2-3
CASSSFSSSGFNEQFF	TGTGCCAGCAGCTCCTTTTCCTCTAGCGGTTTCAATGAGCAGTTCTTC	TRBD2	TRBV7-2	NA	TRBJ2-1
CASSQEFTGNYGYTF	TGTGCCAGCAGCCAAGAGTTCACAGGAAACTATGGCTACACCTTC	NA	TRBV14	NA	TRBJ1-2
CASSLLPEVKQPQHF	TGTGCCAGCAGCTTGCTTCCCGAGGTGAAGCAGCCCCAGCATTTT	NA	TRBV7-8	NA	TRBJ1-5
CASSPGALQPQHF	TGTGCCAGCAGCCCGGGAGCCCTCCAGCCCCAGCATTTT	NA	TRBV5-4	NA	TRBJ1-5
CASSPGQFYGYTF	TGTGCCAGCAGTCCCGGACAGTTCTATGGCTACACCTTC	NA	TRBV6-2/TRBV6-3	once	TRBJ1-2
CASSRQTGWDRAFF	TGTGCCAGCTCACGACAAACGGGGTGGGACAGAGCTTTCTTT	TRBD1	TRBV18	NA	TRBJ1-1
CASNNQGGYEQYF	TGTGCCAGCAACAATCAGGGGGGCTACGAGCAGTACTTC	NA	TRBV5-4	NA	TRBJ2-7
CSVEDGRGRSYTF	TGCAGCGTTGAAGACGGCAGGGGTCGTTCCTACACCTTC	NA	TRBV29-1	once	TRBJ1-2
CASSSPSVAKNIQYF	TGTGCCAGCAGTTCGCCTAGTGTAGCCAAAAACATTCAGTACTTC	NA	TRBV27	NA	TRBJ2-4